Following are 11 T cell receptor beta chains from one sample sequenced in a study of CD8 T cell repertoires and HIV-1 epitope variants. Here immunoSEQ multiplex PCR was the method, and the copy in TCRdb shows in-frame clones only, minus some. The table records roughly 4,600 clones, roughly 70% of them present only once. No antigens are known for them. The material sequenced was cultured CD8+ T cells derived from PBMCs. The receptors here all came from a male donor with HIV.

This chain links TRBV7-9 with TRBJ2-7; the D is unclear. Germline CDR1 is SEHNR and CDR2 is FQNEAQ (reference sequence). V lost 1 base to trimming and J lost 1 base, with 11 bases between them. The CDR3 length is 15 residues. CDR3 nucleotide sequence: TGTGCCAGCAGCTTAGAGCCAGACCGATCCTACGAGCAGTACTTC. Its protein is CASSLEPDRSYEQYF.

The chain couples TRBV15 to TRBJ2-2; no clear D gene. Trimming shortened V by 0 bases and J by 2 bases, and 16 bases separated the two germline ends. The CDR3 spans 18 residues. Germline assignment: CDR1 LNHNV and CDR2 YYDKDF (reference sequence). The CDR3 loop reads CATSRDGNRVDNTGELFF. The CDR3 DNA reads TGTGCCACCAGCAGAGATGGGAATAGGGTGGATAACACCGGGGAGCTGTTTTTT.

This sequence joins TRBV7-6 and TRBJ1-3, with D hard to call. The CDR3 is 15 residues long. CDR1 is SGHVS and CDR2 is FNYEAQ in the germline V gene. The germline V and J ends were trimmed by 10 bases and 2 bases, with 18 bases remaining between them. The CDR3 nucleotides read TGTGCCACCAGTGGGCCCGAAACGACTGGAAACACCATATATTTT. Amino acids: CATSGPETTGNTIYF.

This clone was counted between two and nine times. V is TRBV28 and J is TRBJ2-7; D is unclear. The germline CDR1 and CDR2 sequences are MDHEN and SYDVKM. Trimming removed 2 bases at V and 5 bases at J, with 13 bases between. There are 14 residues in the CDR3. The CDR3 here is CASSLARPLDEQYF. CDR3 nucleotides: TGTGCCAGCAGTTTAGCCCGTCCTCTGGACGAGCAGTACTTC.

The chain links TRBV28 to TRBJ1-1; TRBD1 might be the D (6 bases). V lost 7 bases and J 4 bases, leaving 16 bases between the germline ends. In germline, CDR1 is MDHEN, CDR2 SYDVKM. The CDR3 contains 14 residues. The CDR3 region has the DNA TGTGCCAGCACCCGGGATAGGGGGGGCACTGAAGCTTTCTTT. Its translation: CASTRDRGGTEAFF.

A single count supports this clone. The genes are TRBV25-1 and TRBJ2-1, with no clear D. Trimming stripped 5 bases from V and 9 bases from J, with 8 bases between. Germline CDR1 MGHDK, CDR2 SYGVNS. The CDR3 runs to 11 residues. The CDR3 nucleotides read TGTGCCAGCAGTCGGCTCGGTGAGCAGTTCTTC. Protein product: CASSRLGEQFF.

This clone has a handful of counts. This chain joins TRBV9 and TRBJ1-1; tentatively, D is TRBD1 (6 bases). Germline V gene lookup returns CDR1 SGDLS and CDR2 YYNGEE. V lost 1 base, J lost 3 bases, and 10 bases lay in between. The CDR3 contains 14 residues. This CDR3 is CASSVRGDDTEAFF. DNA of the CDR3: TGTGCCAGCAGCGTAAGGGGGGACGACACTGAAGCTTTCTTT.

This CDR3 is CASSPTGGASTEAFF. DNA for the CDR3: TGTGCCAGTAGTCCTACAGGGGGCGCGAGCACTGAAGCTTTCTTT. J is TRBJ1-1 and V is TRBV19; the match to TRBD1 covers 9 bases. The germline V gene encodes CDR1 LNHDA and CDR2 SQIVND (reference sequence). This CDR3 has 15 residues. V was clipped by 5 bases and J by 4 bases; unmatched bases: 8.

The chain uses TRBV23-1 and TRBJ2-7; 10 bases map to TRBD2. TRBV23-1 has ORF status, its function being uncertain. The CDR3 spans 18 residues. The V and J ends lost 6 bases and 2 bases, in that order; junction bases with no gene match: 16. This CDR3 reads CASSHTILRTSGTYEQYF. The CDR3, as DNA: TGCGCCAGCAGCCACACCATCCTGAGGACTAGCGGAACCTACGAGCAGTACTTC.

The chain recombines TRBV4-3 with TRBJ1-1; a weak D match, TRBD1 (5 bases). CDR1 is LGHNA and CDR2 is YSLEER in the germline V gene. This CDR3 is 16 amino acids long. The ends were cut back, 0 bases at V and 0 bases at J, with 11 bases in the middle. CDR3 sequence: CASSQDPPGMNTEAFF. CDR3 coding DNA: TGCGCCAGCAGCCAAGATCCCCCAGGGATGAACACTGAAGCTTTCTTT.

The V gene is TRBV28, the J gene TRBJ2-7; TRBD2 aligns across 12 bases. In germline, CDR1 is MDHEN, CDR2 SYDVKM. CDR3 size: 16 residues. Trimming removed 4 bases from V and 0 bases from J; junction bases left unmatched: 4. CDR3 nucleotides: TGTGCCAGCAGTTCCCTAGCGGGAGGGCTCTCCTACGAGCAGTACTTC. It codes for CASSSLAGGLSYEQYF.